This T cell receptor beta chain was recovered during a study of regulatory T cells in long-lasting Graves disease. Findings and limits, study-wide: Persistent disease favored TRBV28, TRBJ1-2 and TRBJ2-5. Results may be inaccurate due to the small sample size.

The time point denotes: newly diagnosed GD, antithyroid drugs for less than 3 months. Making the TCR library involved RNA that had been extracted from PBMCs. This clonotype showed up many times. The antigen is not known. With iRepertoire HTBI primers and Arm-PCR of CDR3 regions, TCR beta libraries were built. Each CDR3 protein is one row after TCRdb ran MiXCR on the multiplex PCR reads. The sample holds roughly 420,000 distinct CDR3 sequences, roughly 15% seen once. Germline-derived CDR1 and CDR2 are ENHRY and SYGVKD. Trimming removed 1 base at V and 1 base at J, with 5 bases between. The CDR3 is 13 amino acids. These data also formed part of another study, on T cells in Graves' hyperthyroidism and ophthalmopathy. Per that paper: The study left out patients who had uncontrolled infection, other autoimmune disease, pregnancy or lactation.

The input for sequencing was peripheral blood mononuclear cells (PBMCs), taken at new diagnosis, from a patient treated with antithyroid drugs. The J gene is TRBJ2-7, the V gene TRBV10-3; D ambiguous. The receptor was isolated from a woman in her twenties or thirties with Graves disease. CDR3 DNA sequence: TGTGCCATCAGTGAGTGGGGTTCCTACGAGCAGTACTTC. Amino acids: CAISEWGSYEQYF.